These 21 T cell receptor beta chains share one sample of origin, sequenced in a study of naive and memory T cell subsets. Findings and caveats of the study: Possibly reflecting memory cells re-expressing CD45RA, a few larger clonotypes occurred in naive repertoires, especially CD8.

No antigen is known for these receptors. Both TRBC1 and TRBC2 were covered by a beta constant-region primer of two equimolar oligonucleotides. The ligated cDNA underwent four PCR rounds using SP2 and nested alpha and beta constant-region primers. A single record per CDR3 protein comes from TCRdb applying MiXCR to the UMI-ligation and nested PCR reads. The sample has approximately 150,000 distinct CDR3 sequences; under 25% are singletons. Source material: naive CD4+ T cells from blood. The receptors were gathered from a human donor in good health.

This clonotype appeared a few times. The chain uses TRBV7-2 and TRBJ2-1, with 9 bases that match TRBD1. Germline V lookup: CDR1 SGHTA, CDR2 FQGNSA. The CDR3 covers 18 residues. The V and J ends lost 5 bases and 4 bases, in that order; junction bases with no gene match: 15. Here the CDR3 reads CASSRRDRDLVNYNEQFF. The CDR3 DNA reads as TGTGCCAGCAGCCGCCGGGACAGGGACCTAGTGAATTACAATGAGCAGTTCTTC.

The V and J genes are TRBV3-1 and TRBJ2-2; 13 bases fit TRBD2. Germline lookup yields CDR1 LGHDT and CDR2 YNNKEL (reference sequence). V lost 5 bases, J lost 6 bases, and 6 bases stayed unmatched. The CDR3 runs 16 residues. The CDR3 is CASSYPGLAGSGELFF. In nucleotides, the CDR3 is TGTGCCAGCAGCTACCCGGGACTAGCGGGATCCGGGGAGCTGTTTTTT.

This clonotype was counted a few times. V usage is TRBV27 and J usage is TRBJ1-1, with D possibly being TRBD1 (6 bases). Germline V gene data show CDR1 as MNHEY and CDR2 as SMNVEV (reference sequence). The CDR3 has 14 amino acids. V lost 3 bases and J 10 bases, leaving 18 bases between the germline ends. DNA of the CDR3: TGTGCCAGCAGTTTCCCCGAGAGCAGGGGCTCAGCTTTCTTT. Amino acid sequence: CASSFPESRGSAFF.

The chain combines TRBV30 with TRBJ1-1; D gene uncertain. Trimming shortened V by 2 bases and J by 1 base, and 8 bases separated the two germline ends. The CDR3 contains 13 residues. Looked up from germline, CDR1 is GTSNPN and CDR2 is SVGIG (reference sequence). The CDR3 loop reads CAWSRQANTEAFF. The CDR3 DNA is TGTGCCTGGAGTCGGCAGGCGAACACTGAAGCTTTCTTT.

This clonotype came up a few times. The gene calls are TRBV4-2 and TRBJ2-6; D is ambiguous. The V end lost 1 base, the J end lost 0 bases, and 7 bases lay between the germline ends. From germline, CDR1 is LGHNA and CDR2 YNFKEQ. CDR3 length: 16 amino acids. This CDR3 is CASSQVGSSGANVLTF. The CDR3 DNA reads TGTGCCAGCAGCCAAGTAGGTAGCTCTGGGGCCAACGTCCTGACTTTC.

This chain joins TRBV7-8 and TRBJ2-7; 9 nucleotides align to TRBD2. The CDR3 is 16 residues long. The germline gives CDR1 SGHVS, CDR2 FQNEAQ. Unmatched junction bases numbered 5, after V lost 2 bases and J lost 0 bases. DNA of the CDR3: TGTGCCAGCAGCTTATATCCTAGCGGGATCTCCTACGAGCAGTACTTC. Translating gives CASSLYPSGISYEQYF. Full variable domain (outside the CDR3, taken from reference TRBV7-8 and TRBJ2-7): GAGVSQSPRYKVAKRGQDVALRCDPISGHVSLFWYQQALGQGPEFLTYFQNEAQLDKSGLPSDRFFAERPEGSVSTLKIQRTQQEDSAVYLCASSLYPSGISYEQYFGPGTRLTVT.

This clonotype was seen only a few times. This rearrangement joins TRBV15 to TRBJ1-1, with 10 positions matching TRBD1. CDR1 LNHNV and CDR2 YYDKDF come from the germline V gene (reference sequence). The CDR3 length is 17 residues. V lost 1 base, J lost 5 bases, and 10 bases stayed unmatched. CDR3 sequence reads: CATSRGTGQGEGTEAFF. Written as DNA, the CDR3 is TGTGCCACCAGCAGAGGTACTGGACAGGGGGAAGGGACTGAAGCTTTCTTT.

This clonotype was recorded many times. The chain couples TRBV29-1 to TRBJ2-7; D possibly corresponds to TRBD2 (5 bases). This CDR3 spans 16 amino acids. Germline V lookup: CDR1 SQVTM, CDR2 ANQGSEA. V dropped 6 bases and J dropped 6 bases, with 27 bases sitting between them. The CDR3 sequence is CSVVSRKGRDLLEQYF. DNA for the CDR3: TGCAGCGTGGTTTCTCGAAAAGGACGGGATTTGCTCGAGCAGTACTTC.

This clonotype was seen only a few times. V gene TRBV29-1 combines with J gene TRBJ2-1; D not certain. The V gene's germline CDR1 is SQVTM and CDR2 ANQGSEA. This CDR3 is 11 amino acids long. CDR3 region: CTEDVYNEQFF. CDR3 coding DNA: TGCACCGAAGACGTCTACAATGAGCAGTTCTTC.

This clonotype occurred once. The chain links TRBV4-3 to TRBJ2-6, with a possible D match to TRBD2 (6 bases). The CDR3 runs 18 residues. V shed 1 base and J shed 2 bases, with 15 bases lying between them. Germline V CDR1 and CDR2: LGHNA, YSLEER. The CDR3 loop reads CASSQVSAGRPGANVLTF. The CDR3, as DNA: TGCGCCAGCAGCCAAGTCTCAGCCGGGAGACCTGGGGCCAACGTCCTGACTTTC.

This chain connects TRBV29-1 to TRBJ1-4; 7 bases match TRBD1. Trimming cost V 7 bases and J 7 bases; bases outside gene matches: 12. The CDR3 is made up of 14 amino acids. Germline loops: CDR1 SQVTM, CDR2 ANQGSEA. The CDR3 DNA reads as TGCAGCGCCGGGACAGTCCCAATTCGTGAAAAACTGTTTTTT. Its protein is CSAGTVPIREKLFF.

This clonotype came up once. The chain couples TRBV6-6 to TRBJ2-3, with 7 nucleotides matching TRBD1. V lost 6 bases, J lost 5 bases, and 8 bases stayed unmatched. The CDR3 consists of 14 residues. Germline lookup yields CDR1 MNHNY and CDR2 SVGAGI (reference sequence). The CDR3, as DNA: TGTGCCAGCAGGGAGACAGGGCGGATAGATACGCAGTATTTT. Protein: CASRETGRIDTQYF.

This clonotype came up a few times. The chain combines TRBV5-4 with TRBJ2-7; D is undetermined. Germline V gives CDR1 SGHNT, CDR2 YYREEE (reference sequence). The CDR3 consists of 14 residues. V was clipped by 0 bases and J by 7 bases, with 14 bases between them. This CDR3 reads CASSLDVGKKEQYF. CDR3 nucleotides: TGTGCCAGCAGCTTGGATGTGGGGAAGAAAGAGCAGTACTTC.

This clonotype came up many times. This chain's CDR3 is CASSQGPGTTYEQYF. The CDR3 bases are TGCGCCAGCAGCCAAGGACCTGGGACAACCTACGAGCAGTACTTC. The J gene is TRBJ2-7, the V gene TRBV4-3, with D perhaps matching TRBD1 (6 bases). CDR3 length equals 15 residues. Looked up from germline, CDR1 is LGHNA and CDR2 is YSLEER. V was cut by 1 base and J by 2 bases, with 12 bases left in between.

The chain links TRBV2 to TRBJ2-3; 7 bases are a match to TRBD2. The CDR3 totals 16 residues. Looked up from germline, CDR1 is SNHLY and CDR2 is FYNNEI. V gave up 8 bases and J gave up 6 bases; unmatched junction bases: 17. This CDR3 reads CASGGWAGANQDTQYF. The CDR3 DNA sequence: TGTGCCAGCGGGGGGTGGGCGGGAGCCAACCAGGATACGCAGTATTTT.

This clonotype was recorded a few times. The chain uses TRBV27 and TRBJ2-5, with 11 bases aligning to TRBD2. The V gene end was trimmed by 5 bases and the J gene end by 1 base; junction bases not matched to a gene: 6. Germline-derived CDR1 and CDR2 are MNHEY and SMNVEV (reference sequence). The CDR3 is 16 amino acids. The CDR3 region has the DNA TGTGCCAGCAGTCCCAGGACTAGCGGGCCCCAAGAGACCCAGTACTTC. It encodes CASSPRTSGPQETQYF.

The chain uses TRBV5-1 and TRBJ2-6; 8 bases map to TRBD1. CDR3 size: 16 residues. Trimming took 4 bases from V and 4 from J; bases not matched to a gene: 7. Germline values: CDR1 SGHRS, CDR2 YFSETQ. This CDR3 reads CASSLTTGAGANVLTF. The CDR3 DNA follows: TGCGCCAGCAGCCTTACGACAGGGGCCGGGGCCAACGTCCTGACTTTC.

This clonotype was counted between two and nine times. The chain joins TRBV4-1 to TRBJ2-1; D perhaps matches TRBD1 (5 bases). Trimming cost V 0 bases and J 12 bases, with 15 bases left between them. The germline gives CDR1 MGHRA, CDR2 YSYEKL. The CDR3 covers 14 residues. The CDR3, as DNA: TGCGCCAGCAGCCAAGATAGGGGATTCGGTTGGCAGTTCTTC. This codes for CASSQDRGFGWQFF.

This clonotype has only one observation. The gene calls are TRBV6-1 and TRBJ1-2; D may be TRBD1 (6 bases). V was cut by 1 base and J by 5 bases, with 11 bases left in between. The CDR3 has 14 amino acids. Looked up from germline, CDR1 is MNHNS and CDR2 is SASEGT. CDR3 loop: CASSEGTAIYGYTF. CDR3 DNA: TGTGCCAGCAGTGAAGGGACAGCTATTTATGGCTACACCTTC.

Ten or more counts support this clonotype. V and J are TRBV29-1 and TRBJ2-3; unclear D gene. Germline V gene sequence: CDR1 SQVTM, CDR2 ANQGSEA. Trimming stripped 4 bases from V and 3 bases from J, with 11 bases between. The CDR3 runs 13 residues. CDR3 region: CSVVGRATDTQYF. CDR3 sequence (DNA): TGCAGCGTTGTAGGGCGCGCGACAGATACGCAGTATTTT.

This clonotype was counted between two and nine times. The V and J genes are TRBV4-1 and TRBJ2-1; the match to TRBD2 covers 12 bases. CDR1 MGHRA and CDR2 YSYEKL come from the germline V gene. CDR3 length: 19 amino acids. The V and J ends lost 0 bases and 0 bases, in that order; junction bases with no gene match: 6. CDR3 DNA sequence: TGCGCCAGCAGCCAAGATGTCCTAGCGGGAGGGAGCTCCTACAATGAGCAGTTCTTC. Residues: CASSQDVLAGGSSYNEQFF.